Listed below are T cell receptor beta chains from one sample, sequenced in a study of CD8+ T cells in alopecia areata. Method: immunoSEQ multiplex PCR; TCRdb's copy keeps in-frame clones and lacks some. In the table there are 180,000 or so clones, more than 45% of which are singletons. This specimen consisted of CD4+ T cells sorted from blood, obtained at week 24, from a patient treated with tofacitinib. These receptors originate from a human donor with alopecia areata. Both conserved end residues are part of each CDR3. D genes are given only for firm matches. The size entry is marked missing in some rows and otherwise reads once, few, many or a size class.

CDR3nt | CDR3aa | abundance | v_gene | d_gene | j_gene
TGTGCCAGCATCATTGCTCAAACTAGCGGAACGTACAATGAGCAGTTCTTC | CASIIAQTSGTYNEQFF | few | TRBV7-9 | TRBD2 | TRBJ2-1
TGTGCCTGGAGTGTACGCGGACACCAAAATGAGCAGTTCTTC | CAWSVRGHQNEQFF | . | TRBV30 | . | TRBJ2-1
TGTGCCAGCAGTGTGCGACTCGAGGTAGAGACCCAGTACTTC | CASSVRLEVETQYF | . | TRBV2 | . | TRBJ2-5
TGCGCCAGCAGCCCAGACAGGGTCACAGATACGCAGTATTTT | CASSPDRVTDTQYF | few | TRBV4-3 | TRBD1 | TRBJ2-3
TGCAGCGTTGCGAGCGGGAGCCCTCACTACGAGCAGTACTTC | CSVASGSPHYEQYF | . | TRBV29-1 | TRBD2 | TRBJ2-7
TGTGCCAGCAGCACTAGGAAGGGGACAGCCTACGAGCAGTACTTC | CASSTRKGTAYEQYF | . | TRBV5-6 | TRBD1 | TRBJ2-7
TGTGCCAGCCAGGGAAGGAATTCCTACAATGAGCAGTTCTTC | CASQGRNSYNEQFF | few | TRBV6-1 | . | TRBJ2-1
TGCGCCAGCAGCTCGGGACAGGGCACTGAAGCTTTCTTT | CASSSGQGTEAFF | . | TRBV5-1 | TRBD1 | TRBJ1-1
TGCGCCAGCAGCTCGACAGGGGGATTTGACTATGGCTACACCTTC | CASSSTGGFDYGYTF | . | TRBV5-1 | TRBD1 | TRBJ1-2
TGTGCCAGCAGCTGGGGCGGCAGTGAGACCCAGTACTTC | CASSWGGSETQYF | . | TRBV5-6 | . | TRBJ2-5
TGTGCCAGCAGTTGGTTGCGCAATCAGCCCCAGCATTTT | CASSWLRNQPQHF | . | TRBV27 | . | TRBJ1-5
TGCGCCAGCAGCTTGGTCGGGACAGGGGAGACCCAGTACTTC | CASSLVGTGETQYF | . | TRBV5-1 | TRBD1 | TRBJ2-5
TGTGCCTGGAGACGGGGACCGGGCGAGCAGTACTTC | CAWRRGPGEQYF | once | TRBV30 | . | TRBJ2-7
TGTGCCAGCAGTTTAGAACCAGGAAGTGAAAAACTGTTTTTT | CASSLEPGSEKLFF | . | TRBV27 | . | TRBJ1-4
TGCGCCAGCAGCCTTAACAGGGGCACTAACTATGGCTACACCTTC | CASSLNRGTNYGYTF | . | TRBV4-3 | TRBD1 | TRBJ1-2
TGTGCCAGCAGCGGGGGACACGGTTGGACTAGCAATCAGCCCCAGCATTTT | CASSGGHGWTSNQPQHF | . | TRBV5-6 | . | TRBJ1-5
TGTGCCAGCAGCTTGGGACACCCGGGGTACGAGCAGTACTTC | CASSLGHPGYEQYF | . | TRBV7-2 | . | TRBJ2-7
TGTGCCAGCAGTGAACAACCGGGACAGGGTACTGAAGCTTTCTTT | CASSEQPGQGTEAFF | . | TRBV25-1 | TRBD1 | TRBJ1-1
TGTGCCAGCAGCTTAGAGGCTGGTATGAATGAGCAGTTCTTC | CASSLEAGMNEQFF | few | TRBV11-2 | . | TRBJ2-1
TGTGCCAGCAGCTTGTTGGCCGCGACAGGGGGTGCGGCGGGCTATGGCTACACCTTC | CASSLLAATGGAAGYGYTF | . | TRBV5-6 | TRBD1 | TRBJ1-2
TGTGCCAGCAGGGAACAGGGGGACACTGAAGCTTTCTTT | CASREQGDTEAFF | . | TRBV6-5 | TRBD1 | TRBJ1-1
TGTGCCAGCAGTTCCCTTGGACTAGCGGGGAGTGAGCAGTTCTTC | CASSSLGLAGSEQFF | . | TRBV6-6 | TRBD2 | TRBJ2-1
TGTGCCAGCAGTTACCGGGCCACACAAGAGACCCAGTACTTC | CASSYRATQETQYF | . | TRBV6-6 | . | TRBJ2-5
TGTGCCAGCAGTCCGCTGGACAGGGGGAATGAAAAACTGTTTTTT | CASSPLDRGNEKLFF | . | TRBV27 | TRBD1 | TRBJ1-4
TGTGCCAGCAGTGAATGGGCTAGCGGGGGGAACATTCAGTACTTC | CASSEWASGGNIQYF | . | TRBV2 | TRBD2 | TRBJ2-4
TGTGCCAGCAGTGAGCCGCTGCTGAATGAGCAGTTCTTC | CASSEPLLNEQFF | few | TRBV28 | . | TRBJ2-1
TGTGCCTGGATCTCCGCCTCCTACAATGAGCAGTTCTTC | CAWISASYNEQFF | . | TRBV30 | . | TRBJ2-1